This T cell receptor beta chain appears in the sequencing data of a study of post-analysis software for immune sequencing data. General study results and limits: The five TRBV segments detected at higher frequency in patients than in controls included TRBV5-6, TRBV5-1 and TRBV20-1.

Unique molecular identifiers had been added to the TCR beta cDNA libraries. TCRdb ran MiXCR on the PCR reads and lists one entry per CDR3 protein. The sample contains around 500,000 distinct CDR3 sequences, around a third of which appear only once. This clonotype has more than one count but fewer than ten. As yet, its antigen is unknown. Germline assignment: CDR1 SGHRS and CDR2 YFSETQ. The CDR3 runs 15 residues. Trimming at V came to 4 bases and at J to 4 bases, leaving 9 bases not matched to a gene. The rearrangement links TRBV5-1 to TRBJ1-1, with 8 bases aligning to TRBD1. The source of this sequence is a girl aged 2 to 17 with multiple sclerosis. The sequenced material came from blood. CDR3 nucleotide sequence: TGCGCCAGCAGCCCGGACAGGGTCTGGGGCACTGAAGCTTTCTTT. This translates into CASSPDRVWGTEAFF.